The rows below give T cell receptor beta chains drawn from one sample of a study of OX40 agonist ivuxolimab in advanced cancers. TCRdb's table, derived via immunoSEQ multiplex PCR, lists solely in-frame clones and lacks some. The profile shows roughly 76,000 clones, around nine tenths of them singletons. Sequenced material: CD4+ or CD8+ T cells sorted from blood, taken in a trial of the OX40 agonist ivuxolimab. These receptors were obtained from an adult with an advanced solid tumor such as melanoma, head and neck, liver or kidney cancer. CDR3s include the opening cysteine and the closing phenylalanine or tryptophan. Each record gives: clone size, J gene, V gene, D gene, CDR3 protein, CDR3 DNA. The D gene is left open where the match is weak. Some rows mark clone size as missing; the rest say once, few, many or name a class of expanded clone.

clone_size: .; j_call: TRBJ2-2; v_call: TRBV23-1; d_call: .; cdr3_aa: CASSQSRDVFPPAGTGELFF; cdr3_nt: TGCGCCAGCAGTCAATCGAGGGATGTTTTCCCCCCCGCTGGGACCGGGGAGCTGTTTTTT
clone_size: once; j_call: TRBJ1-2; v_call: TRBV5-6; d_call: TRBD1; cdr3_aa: CASSATGTGGNYGYTF; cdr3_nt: TGTGCCAGCAGCGCGACTGGGACAGGGGGCAACTATGGCTACACCTTC
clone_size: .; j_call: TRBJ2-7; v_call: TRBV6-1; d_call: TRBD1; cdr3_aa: CASSFVGDSTYEQYF; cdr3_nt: TGTGCCAGCAGTTTCGTTGGGGACAGTACCTACGAGCAGTACTTC
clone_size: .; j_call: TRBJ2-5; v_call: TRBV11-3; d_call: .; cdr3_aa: CASSPRGGLQETQYF; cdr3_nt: TGTGCCAGCAGCCCTAGGGGGGGCCTCCAAGAGACCCAGTACTTC
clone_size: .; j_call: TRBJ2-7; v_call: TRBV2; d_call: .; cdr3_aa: CASSSQPGAAYEQYF; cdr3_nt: TGTGCCAGCAGTTCCCAACCGGGGGCGGCCTACGAGCAGTACTTC
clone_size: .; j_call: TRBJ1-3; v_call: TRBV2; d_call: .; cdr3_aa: CASRSDGDTIYF; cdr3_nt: TGTGCCAGCAGAAGCGACGGGGACACCATATATTTT
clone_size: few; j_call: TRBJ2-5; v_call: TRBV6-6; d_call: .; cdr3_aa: CASNGPGGEIRETQYF; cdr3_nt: TGTGCCAGCAACGGCCCAGGGGGGGAGATTCGAGAGACCCAGTACTTC
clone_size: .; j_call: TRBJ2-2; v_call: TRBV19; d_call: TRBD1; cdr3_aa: CASSKGTGSTGELFF; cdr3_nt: TGTGCCAGTAGTAAGGGGACAGGGTCGACCGGGGAGCTGTTTTTT
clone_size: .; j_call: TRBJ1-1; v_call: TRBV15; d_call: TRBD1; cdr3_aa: CATSNRTGRAAAFF; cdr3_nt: TGTGCCACCAGCAACAGGACAGGGAGAGCGGCCGCTTTCTTT
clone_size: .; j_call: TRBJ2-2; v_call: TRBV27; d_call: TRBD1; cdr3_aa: CASTVTGQTNTGELFF; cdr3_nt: TGTGCCAGCACCGTAACGGGACAGACTAACACCGGGGAGCTGTTTTTT
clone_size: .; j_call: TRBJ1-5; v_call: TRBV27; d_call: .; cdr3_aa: CASSLSAGLDSQPQHF; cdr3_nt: TGTGCCAGCAGTTTATCCGCAGGGTTGGACAGTCAGCCCCAGCATTTT
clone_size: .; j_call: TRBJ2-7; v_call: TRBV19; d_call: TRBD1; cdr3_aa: CASSMGTGDEQYF; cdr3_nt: TGTGCCAGTAGTATGGGGACAGGGGACGAGCAGTACTTC
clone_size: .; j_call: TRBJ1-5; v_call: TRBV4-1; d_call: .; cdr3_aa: CASSQVYQPQHF; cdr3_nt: TGCGCCAGCAGCCAAGTGTATCAGCCCCAGCATTTT
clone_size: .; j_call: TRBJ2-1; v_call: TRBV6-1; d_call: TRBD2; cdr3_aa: CATSSGGAQNEQFF; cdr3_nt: TGTGCCACCAGTAGCGGGGGGGCCCAGAATGAGCAGTTCTTC
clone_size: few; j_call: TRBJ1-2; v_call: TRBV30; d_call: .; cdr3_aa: CAYSSGSYGYTF; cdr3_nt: TGTGCCTATAGTTCTGGGAGCTATGGCTACACCTTC
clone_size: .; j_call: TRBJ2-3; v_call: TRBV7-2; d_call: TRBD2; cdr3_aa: CASSLVGTSGGDTQYF; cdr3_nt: TGTGCCAGCAGCTTAGTTGGGACTAGCGGGGGGGATACGCAGTATTTT
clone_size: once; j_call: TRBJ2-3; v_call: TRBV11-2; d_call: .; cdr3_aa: CASSLVKRSTDTQYF; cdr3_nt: TGTGCCAGCAGCTTAGTGAAGAGGAGCACAGATACGCAGTATTTT
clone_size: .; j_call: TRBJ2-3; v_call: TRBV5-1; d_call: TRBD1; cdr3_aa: CASSSDGTGGTDTQYF; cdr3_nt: TGCGCCAGCAGCTCCGACGGGACAGGGGGAACAGATACGCAGTATTTT
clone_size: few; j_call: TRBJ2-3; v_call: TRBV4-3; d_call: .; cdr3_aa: CASSHPKTGSGTDTQYF; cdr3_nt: TGCGCCAGCAGCCATCCAAAGACAGGATCGGGCACAGATACGCAGTATTTT
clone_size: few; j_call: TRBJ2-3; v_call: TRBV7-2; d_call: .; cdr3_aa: CASSLVRGTDTQYF; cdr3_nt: TGTGCCAGCAGCTTAGTAAGAGGCACAGATACGCAGTATTTT
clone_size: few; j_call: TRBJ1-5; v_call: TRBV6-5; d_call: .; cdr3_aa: CASRRSGQPQHF; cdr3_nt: TGTGCCAGCAGGAGGTCCGGGCAGCCCCAGCATTTT
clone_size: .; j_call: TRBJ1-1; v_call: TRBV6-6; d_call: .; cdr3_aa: CASKVRNTEAFF; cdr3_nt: TGTGCCAGCAAGGTTAGGAACACTGAAGCTTTCTTT
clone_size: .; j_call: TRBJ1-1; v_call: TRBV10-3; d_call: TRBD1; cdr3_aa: CAISVKGAYQEAFF; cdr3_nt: TGTGCCATCAGTGTAAAGGGGGCTTATCAGGAAGCTTTCTTT
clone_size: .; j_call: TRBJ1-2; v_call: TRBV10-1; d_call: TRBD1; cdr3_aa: CASSSDRAGGYTF; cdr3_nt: TGCGCCAGCAGCTCAGACAGGGCAGGAGGCTACACCTTC
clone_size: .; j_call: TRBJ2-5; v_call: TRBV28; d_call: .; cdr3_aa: CASSLPTPGNQETQYF; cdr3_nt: TGTGCCAGCAGCCTCCCCACCCCGGGGAACCAAGAGACCCAGTACTTC
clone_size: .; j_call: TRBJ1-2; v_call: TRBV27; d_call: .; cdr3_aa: CASSRDLNYGYTF; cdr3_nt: TGTGCCAGCAGTAGGGATCTTAACTATGGCTACACCTTC
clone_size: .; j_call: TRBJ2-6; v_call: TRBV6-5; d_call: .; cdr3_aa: CASSYSGAGANVLTF; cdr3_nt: TGTGCCAGCAGTTACTCGGGGGCTGGGGCCAACGTCCTGACTTTC
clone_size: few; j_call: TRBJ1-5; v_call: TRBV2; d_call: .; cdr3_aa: CASSQTIQPQHF; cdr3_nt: TGTGCCAGCAGTCAGACCATTCAGCCCCAGCATTTT
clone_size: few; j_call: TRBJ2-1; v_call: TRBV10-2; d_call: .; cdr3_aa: CASRELGSSGFF; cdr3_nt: TGCGCCAGCAGGGAACTCGGGTCCTCGGGGTTCTTC
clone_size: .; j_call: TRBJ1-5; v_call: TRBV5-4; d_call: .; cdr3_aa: CASSLGALNQPQHF; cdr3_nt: TGTGCCAGCAGCTTGGGGGCCCTAAATCAGCCCCAGCATTTT
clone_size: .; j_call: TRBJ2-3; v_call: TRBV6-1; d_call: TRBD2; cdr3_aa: CASKLTSGSTDTQYF; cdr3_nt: TGTGCCAGCAAACTCACTAGCGGAAGCACAGATACGCAGTATTTT
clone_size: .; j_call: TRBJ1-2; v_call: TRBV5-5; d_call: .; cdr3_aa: CASSLTNYGYTF; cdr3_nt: TGTGCCAGCAGCTTAACTAACTATGGCTACACCTTC
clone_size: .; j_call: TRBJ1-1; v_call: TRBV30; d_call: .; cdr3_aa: CAWSRLENTEAFF; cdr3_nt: TGTGCCTGGAGTAGGCTGGAGAACACTGAAGCTTTCTTT
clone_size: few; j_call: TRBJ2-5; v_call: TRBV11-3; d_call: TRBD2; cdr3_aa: CASSSGGETQYF; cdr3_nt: TGTGCCAGCAGCTCGGGGGGAGAGACCCAGTACTTC
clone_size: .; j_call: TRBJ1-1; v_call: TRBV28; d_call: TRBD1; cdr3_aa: CASSQDRDTEAFF; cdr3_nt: TGTGCCAGCAGCCAGGACAGGGACACTGAAGCTTTCTTT
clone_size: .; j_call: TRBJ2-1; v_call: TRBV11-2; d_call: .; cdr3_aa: CASSLEGTGTSSYNEQFF; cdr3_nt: TGTGCCAGCAGCTTAGAGGGGACAGGGACTAGCTCCTACAATGAGCAGTTCTTC
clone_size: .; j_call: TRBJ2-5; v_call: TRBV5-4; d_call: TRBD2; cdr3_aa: CASSLAGGISKETQYF; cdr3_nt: TGTGCCAGCAGCTTAGCGGGGGGAATATCTAAGGAGACCCAGTACTTC
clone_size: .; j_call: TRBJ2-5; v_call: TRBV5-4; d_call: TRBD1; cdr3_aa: CASSPGGRKEETQYF; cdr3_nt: TGTGCCAGCAGTCCAGGGGGTCGGAAGGAGGAGACCCAGTACTTC
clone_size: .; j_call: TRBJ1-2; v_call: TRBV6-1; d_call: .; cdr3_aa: CASRLNYGYTF; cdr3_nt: TGTGCCAGCAGGCTTAACTATGGCTACACCTTC
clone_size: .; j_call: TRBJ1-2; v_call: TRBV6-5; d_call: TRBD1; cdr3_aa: CASSYRPGQDYGYTF; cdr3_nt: TGTGCCAGCAGTTACAGGCCGGGACAGGACTATGGCTACACCTTC
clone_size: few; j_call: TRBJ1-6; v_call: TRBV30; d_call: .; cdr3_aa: CAWSLDSNSPLHF; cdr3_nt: TGTGCCTGGAGTCTCGACAGTAATTCACCCCTCCACTTT
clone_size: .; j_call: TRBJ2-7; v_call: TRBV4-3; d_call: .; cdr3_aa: CASSPLPGTTYEQYF; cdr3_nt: TGCGCCAGCAGTCCCCTGCCGGGGACCACCTACGAGCAGTACTTC